This T cell receptor (beta chain) emerged from a study of T cell responses to AZD1222 COVID-19 vaccine. TCRdb's copy holds only in-frame clones and misses some; the assay was immunoSEQ multiplex PCR. The data hold some 130,000 clones, with 88% observed a single time. The CDR3 length is 15 residues. After removal of 5 bases from V and 2 bases from J, the junction contained 5 bases not matched to a gene. Germline V gene data show CDR1 as KGHDR and CDR2 as SFDVKD. Study outcomes and limitations: Two AZD1222 administrations were followed by greater Spike-specific TCR breadth and depth.

Turning to this clone: Antigen: not known.

The chain has TRBV24-1 and TRBJ1-5; 7 positions match TRBD1. The source was peripheral blood, collected on day 0 of MenACWY control vaccination. This TCR was recovered from an adult in good health. Here the CDR3 DNA reads TGTGCCACCAGTGGCCCCGGGACAGGCAATCAGCCCCAGCATTTT. Protein sequence: CATSGPGTGNQPQHF.